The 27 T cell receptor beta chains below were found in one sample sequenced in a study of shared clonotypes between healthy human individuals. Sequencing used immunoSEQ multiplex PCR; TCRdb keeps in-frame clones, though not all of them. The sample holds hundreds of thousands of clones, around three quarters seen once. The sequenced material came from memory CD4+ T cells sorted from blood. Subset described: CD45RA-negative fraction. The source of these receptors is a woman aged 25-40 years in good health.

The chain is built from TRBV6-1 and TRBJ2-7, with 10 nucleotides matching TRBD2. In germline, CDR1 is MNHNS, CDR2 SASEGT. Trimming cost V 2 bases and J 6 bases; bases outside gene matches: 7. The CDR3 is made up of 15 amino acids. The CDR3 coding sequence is TGTGCCAGCAGTGAATTTCTAGCGGGAGTTATCGAGCAGTACTTC. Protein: CASSEFLAGVIEQYF.

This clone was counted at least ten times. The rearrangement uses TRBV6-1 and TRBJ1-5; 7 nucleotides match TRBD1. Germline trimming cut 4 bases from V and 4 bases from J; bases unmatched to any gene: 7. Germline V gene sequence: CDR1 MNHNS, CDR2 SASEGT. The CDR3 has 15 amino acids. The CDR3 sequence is CASSAGGRWNQPQHF. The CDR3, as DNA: TGTGCCAGCAGTGCAGGGGGACGGTGGAATCAGCCCCAGCATTTT.

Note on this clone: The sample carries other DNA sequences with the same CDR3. CDR3 amino acids: CSVDLAGGNEQFF. CDR3 sequence (DNA): TGCAGCGTTGACCTAGCGGGAGGAAATGAGCAGTTCTTC. The chain combines TRBV29-1 with TRBJ2-1; 11 nucleotides agree with TRBD2. Germline-derived CDR1 and CDR2 are SQVTM and ANQGSEA. The CDR3 has 13 residues. J lost 7 bases, V lost 3 bases, and 2 bases had no gene match.

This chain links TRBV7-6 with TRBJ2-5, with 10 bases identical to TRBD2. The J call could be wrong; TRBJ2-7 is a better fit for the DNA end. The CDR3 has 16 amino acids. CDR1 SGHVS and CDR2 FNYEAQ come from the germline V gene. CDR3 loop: CASSLGLAGSKGEQYF. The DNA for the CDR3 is TGTGCCAGCAGCTTAGGACTAGCGGGTTCGAAGGGCGAGCAGTACTTC.

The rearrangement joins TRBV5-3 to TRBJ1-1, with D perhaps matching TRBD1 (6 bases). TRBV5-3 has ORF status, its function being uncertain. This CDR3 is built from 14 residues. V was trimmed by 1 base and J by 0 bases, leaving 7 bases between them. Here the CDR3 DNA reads TGTGCCAGAAGCTTGACAGGGTTGAACACTGAAGCTTTCTTT. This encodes CARSLTGLNTEAFF.

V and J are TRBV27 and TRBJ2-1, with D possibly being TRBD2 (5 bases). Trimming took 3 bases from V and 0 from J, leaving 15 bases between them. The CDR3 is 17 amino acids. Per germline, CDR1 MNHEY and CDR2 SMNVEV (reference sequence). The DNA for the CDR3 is TGTGCCAGCAGTTTTAGGCTAGAGCGGATCTCCTACAATGAGCAGTTCTTC. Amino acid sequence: CASSFRLERISYNEQFF.

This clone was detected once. Written as DNA, the CDR3 is TGTGCCAGCAGCATCCGCCTACTAGCAGACCAAGAGACCCAGTACTTC. It codes for CASSIRLLADQETQYF. This sequence joins TRBV4-2 and TRBJ2-5; the D gene is possibly TRBD2 (6 bases). Deletions cut 5 bases from V and 0 bases from J, with 16 bases between. Germline CDR1 and CDR2: LGHNA and YNFKEQ. CDR3 length equals 16 residues.

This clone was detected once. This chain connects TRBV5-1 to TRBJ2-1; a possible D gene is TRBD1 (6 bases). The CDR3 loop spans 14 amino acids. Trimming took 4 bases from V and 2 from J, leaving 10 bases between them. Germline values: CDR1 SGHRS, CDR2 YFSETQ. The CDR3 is CASSPQGTYNEQFF. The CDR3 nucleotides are TGCGCCAGCAGCCCTCAGGGGACCTACAATGAGCAGTTCTTC.

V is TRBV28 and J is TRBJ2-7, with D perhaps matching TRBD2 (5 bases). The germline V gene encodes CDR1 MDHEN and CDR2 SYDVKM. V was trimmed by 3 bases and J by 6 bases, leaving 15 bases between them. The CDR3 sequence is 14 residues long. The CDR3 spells CASSFRRLTGEQYF. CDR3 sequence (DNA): TGTGCCAGCAGTTTCAGGAGGCTCACGGGCGAGCAGTACTTC.

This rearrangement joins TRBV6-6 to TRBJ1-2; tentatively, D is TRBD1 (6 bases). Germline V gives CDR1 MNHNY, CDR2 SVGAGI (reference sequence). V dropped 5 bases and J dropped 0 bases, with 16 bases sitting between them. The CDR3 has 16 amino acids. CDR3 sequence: CASSPSGGASNYGYTF. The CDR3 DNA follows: TGTGCCAGCAGTCCTAGTGGGGGGGCCTCTAACTATGGCTACACCTTC.

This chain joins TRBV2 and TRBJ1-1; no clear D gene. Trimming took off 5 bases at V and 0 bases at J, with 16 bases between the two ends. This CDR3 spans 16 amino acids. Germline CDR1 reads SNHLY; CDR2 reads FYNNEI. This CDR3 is CASSIWGREVNTEAFF. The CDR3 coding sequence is TGTGCCAGCAGTATATGGGGTCGAGAAGTGAACACTGAAGCTTTCTTT.

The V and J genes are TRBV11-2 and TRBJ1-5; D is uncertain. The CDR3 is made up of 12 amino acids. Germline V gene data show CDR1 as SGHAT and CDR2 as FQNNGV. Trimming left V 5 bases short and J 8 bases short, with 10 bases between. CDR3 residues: CASSDRKKPQHF. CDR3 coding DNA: TGTGCCAGCAGCGATAGGAAAAAGCCCCAGCATTTT.

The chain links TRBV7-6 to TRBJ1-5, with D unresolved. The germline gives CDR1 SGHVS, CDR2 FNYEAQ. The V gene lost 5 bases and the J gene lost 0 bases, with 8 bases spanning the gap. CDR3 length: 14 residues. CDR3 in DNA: TGTGCCAGCAGCCGATCGTATAGCAATCAGCCCCAGCATTTT. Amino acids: CASSRSYSNQPQHF. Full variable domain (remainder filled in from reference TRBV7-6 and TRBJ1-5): GAGVSQSPRYKVTKRGQDVALRCDPISGHVSLYWYRQALGQGPEFLTYFNYEAQQDKSGLPNDRFSAERPEGSISTLTIQRTEQRDSAMYRCASSRSYSNQPQHFGDGTRLSIL.

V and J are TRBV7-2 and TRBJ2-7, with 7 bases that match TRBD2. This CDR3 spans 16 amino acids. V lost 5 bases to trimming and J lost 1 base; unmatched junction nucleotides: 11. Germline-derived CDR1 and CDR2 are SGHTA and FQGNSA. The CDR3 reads CASSTSGVAASYEQYF. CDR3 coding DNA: TGTGCCAGCAGCACAAGCGGGGTAGCGGCTTCCTACGAGCAGTACTTC.

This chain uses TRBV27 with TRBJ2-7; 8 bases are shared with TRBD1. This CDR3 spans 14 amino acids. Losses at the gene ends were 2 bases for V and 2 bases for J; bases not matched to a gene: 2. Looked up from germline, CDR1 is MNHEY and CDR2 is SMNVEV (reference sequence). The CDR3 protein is CASSLRTGTYEQYF. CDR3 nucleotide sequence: TGTGCCAGCAGTTTAAGGACAGGGACCTACGAGCAGTACTTC.

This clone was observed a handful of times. CDR3 residues: CASSFPRQYYEQYF. The CDR3 coding sequence is TGTGCCAGCAGTTTTCCACGACAGTATTACGAGCAGTACTTC. The gene calls are TRBV28 and TRBJ2-7, with D tentatively TRBD1 (5 bases). This CDR3 contains 14 residues. Germline V gene lookup returns CDR1 MDHEN and CDR2 SYDVKM. Trimming pared 3 bases from V and 4 bases from J, leaving 13 bases between.

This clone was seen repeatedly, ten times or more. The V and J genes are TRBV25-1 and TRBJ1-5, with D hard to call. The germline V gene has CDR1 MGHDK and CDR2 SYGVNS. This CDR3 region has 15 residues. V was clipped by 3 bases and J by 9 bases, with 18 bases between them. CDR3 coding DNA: TGTGCCAGCAGTGATGAGGAAATGGGGAGCTCGCCCCAGCATTTT. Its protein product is CASSDEEMGSSPQHF.

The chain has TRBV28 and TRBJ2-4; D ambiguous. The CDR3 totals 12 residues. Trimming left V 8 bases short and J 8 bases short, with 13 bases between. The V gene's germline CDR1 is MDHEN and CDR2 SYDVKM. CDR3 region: CASGEKGDIQYF. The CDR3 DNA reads TGTGCCAGCGGAGAGAAGGGTGACATTCAGTACTTC.

The CDR3 loop is CASRLKGQTNYEQYF. The DNA for the CDR3 is TGTGCCAGCAGGCTCAAAGGGCAGACTAATTACGAGCAGTACTTC. The V call is TRBV6-5, the J call TRBJ2-7, with D possibly being TRBD2 (5 bases). V gave up 6 bases and J gave up 4 bases, with 19 bases separating them. CDR3 length: 15 amino acids. The V gene's germline CDR1 is MNHEY and CDR2 SVGAGI.

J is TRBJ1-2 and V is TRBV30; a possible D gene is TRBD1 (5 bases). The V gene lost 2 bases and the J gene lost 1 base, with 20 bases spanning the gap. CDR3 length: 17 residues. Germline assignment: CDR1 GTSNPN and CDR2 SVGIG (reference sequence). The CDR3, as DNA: TGTGCCTGGAGTACTTGGGGCAGGGCCGAAAGTAACTATGGCTACACCTTC. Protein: CAWSTWGRAESNYGYTF. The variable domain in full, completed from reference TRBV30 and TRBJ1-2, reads SQTIHQWPATLVQPVGSPLSLECTVEGTSNPNLYWYRQAAGRGLQLLFYSVGIGQISSEVPQNLSASRPQDRQFILSSKKLLLSDSGFYLCAWSTWGRAESNYGYTFGSGTRLTVV.

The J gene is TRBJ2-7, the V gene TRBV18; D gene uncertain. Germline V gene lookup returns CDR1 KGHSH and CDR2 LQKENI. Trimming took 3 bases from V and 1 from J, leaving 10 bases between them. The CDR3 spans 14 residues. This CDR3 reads CASSPPAWSYEQYF. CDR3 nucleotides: TGTGCCAGCTCACCCCCAGCCTGGTCCTACGAGCAGTACTTC.

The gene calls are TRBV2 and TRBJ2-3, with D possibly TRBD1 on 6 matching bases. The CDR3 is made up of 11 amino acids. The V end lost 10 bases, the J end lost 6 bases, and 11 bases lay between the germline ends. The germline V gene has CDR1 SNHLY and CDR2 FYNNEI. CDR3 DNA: TGTGCCATACCAACAGGGGATACGCAGTATTTT. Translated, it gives CAIPTGDTQYF. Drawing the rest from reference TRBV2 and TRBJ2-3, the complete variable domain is EPEVTQTPSHQVTQMGQEVILRCVPISNHLYFYWYRQILGQKVEFLVSFYNNEISEKSEIFDDQFSVERPDGSNFTLKIRSTKLEDSAMYFCAIPTGDTQYFGPGTRLTVL.

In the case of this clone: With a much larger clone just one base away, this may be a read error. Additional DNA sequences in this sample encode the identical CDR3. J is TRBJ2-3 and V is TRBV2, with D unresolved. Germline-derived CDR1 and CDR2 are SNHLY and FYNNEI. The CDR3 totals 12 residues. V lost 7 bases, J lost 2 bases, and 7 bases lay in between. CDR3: CASKGDTDTQYF. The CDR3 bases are TGTGCCAGCAAAGGAGACACAGATACGCAGTATTTT.

The CDR3 nucleotides read TGTGCCAGCAGTGAATGGACAGGGGCGAGCTACGAGCAGTACTTC. It specifies CASSEWTGASYEQYF. The J gene is TRBJ2-7, the V gene TRBV6-1; 9 bases are shared with TRBD1. Germline V gene sequence: CDR1 MNHNS, CDR2 SASEGT. CDR3 length: 15 amino acids. V shed 2 bases and J 3 bases; nucleotides not matched to a gene: 5.

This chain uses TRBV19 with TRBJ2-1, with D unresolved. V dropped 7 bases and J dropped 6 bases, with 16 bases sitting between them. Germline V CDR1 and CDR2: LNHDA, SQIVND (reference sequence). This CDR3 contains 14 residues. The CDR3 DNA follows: TGTGCCAGTACCCGACTCGCTATTAGCAATGAGCAGTTCTTC. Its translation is CASTRLAISNEQFF.

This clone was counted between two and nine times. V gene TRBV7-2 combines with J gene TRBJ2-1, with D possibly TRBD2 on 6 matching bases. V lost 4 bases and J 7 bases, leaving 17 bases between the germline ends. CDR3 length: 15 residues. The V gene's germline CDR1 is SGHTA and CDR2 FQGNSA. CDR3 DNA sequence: TGTGCCAGCAGCTCAGTGGCACTAGCTTTGAATGAGCAGTTCTTC. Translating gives CASSSVALALNEQFF.

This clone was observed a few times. The CDR3 DNA follows: TGTGCCAGCAGCTTACTGGGAAGCAGTACTGAAGCTTTCTTT. This codes for CASSLLGSSTEAFF. The rearrangement joins TRBV7-9 to TRBJ1-1; D uncertain. The V end lost 2 bases, the J end lost 5 bases, and 12 bases lay between the germline ends. Looked up from germline, CDR1 is SEHNR and CDR2 is FQNEAQ (reference sequence). This CDR3 has 14 residues. The full variable domain, its missing parts supplied by reference TRBV7-9 and TRBJ1-1, is DTGVSQNPRHKITKRGQNVTFRCDPISEHNRLYWYRQTLGQGPEFLTYFQNEAQLEKSRLLSDRFSAERPKGSFSTLEIQRTEQGDSAMYLCASSLLGSSTEAFFGQGTRLTVV.